These 20 T cell receptor beta chains came from one sample sequenced in a study of blood T cell repertoires in COVID-19. The protocol was immunoSEQ multiplex PCR, while the TCRdb copy is restricted to in-frame clones and leaves out a portion. This repertoire shows roughly 150,000 clones, about 86% found once; its top ten account for 11%. Sequenced input: peripheral blood. The receptors here all came from a man aged 65 to 85 with active or convalescent COVID-19.

The CDR3 bases are TGTGCCAGCACCTCCGGGGGTGGCTCCTATAATTCACCCCTCCACTTT. Translating gives CASTSGGGSYNSPLHF. This chain joins TRBV28 and TRBJ1-6; tentative D call: TRBD1 (5 bases). The germline V gene encodes CDR1 MDHEN and CDR2 SYDVKM. Between the trimmed V and J ends, which lost 7 bases and 0 bases, there was a span of 13 bases. This CDR3 is 16 amino acids long.

V usage is TRBV15 and J usage is TRBJ2-7, with a possible D match to TRBD2 (6 bases). Germline CDR1 reads LNHNV; CDR2 reads YYDKDF (reference sequence). The length of the CDR3 is 15 residues. V was cut by 5 bases and J by 1 base, with 15 bases left in between. The CDR3 is CATSGRGSKSYEQYF. The CDR3 DNA is TGTGCCACCAGCGGGCGGGGATCAAAGTCCTACGAGCAGTACTTC.

The chain carries TRBV7-9 and TRBJ2-3; D is possibly TRBD2 (5 bases). Germline-derived CDR1 and CDR2 are SEHNR and FQNEAQ (reference sequence). The CDR3 length is 14 residues. V shed 3 bases and J shed 0 bases, with 7 bases lying between them. Here the CDR3 reads CASSLEASTDTQYF. The CDR3 DNA reads as TGTGCCAGCAGCTTGGAGGCTAGCACAGATACGCAGTATTTT.

CDR3 loop: CASRMTGLRQPQHF. The CDR3 nucleotides read TGTGCCAGTAGGATGACAGGGCTACGGCAGCCCCAGCATTTT. The chain couples TRBV19 to TRBJ1-5; 7 bases agree with TRBD1. Germline CDR1 reads LNHDA; CDR2 reads SQIVND (reference sequence). There are 14 residues in the CDR3. With V trimmed by 6 bases and J by 7 bases, 9 bases remained unmatched.

This chain uses TRBV11-3 with TRBJ2-1; possibly TRBD2 for D (7 bases). Germline CDR1 SGHNT, CDR2 YENEEA. This CDR3 is built from 15 residues. The V end lost 6 bases, the J end lost 6 bases, and 18 bases lay between the germline ends. CDR3: CASSPMGGPGNEQFF. CDR3 DNA sequence: TGTGCCAGCAGTCCTATGGGGGGGCCCGGCAATGAGCAGTTCTTC.

The chain couples TRBV20-1 to TRBJ2-7, with a possible D match to TRBD2 (5 bases). The CDR3 runs to 11 residues. CDR1 and CDR2 from the germline V gene are DFQATT and SNEGSKA (reference sequence). The V end lost 5 bases, the J end lost 7 bases, and 12 bases lay between the germline ends. The CDR3 DNA follows: TGCAGTGCTGAGCTCCGGGGAGAGCAGTACTTC. Translating gives CSAELRGEQYF.

The V call is TRBV3-1 (or the pseudogene TRBV3-2), the J call TRBJ1-3; D gene unclear. The CDR3 spans 15 residues. The germline V gene encodes CDR1 LGHDT and CDR2 YNNKEL (reference sequence). Trimming removed 4 bases at V and 1 base at J, with 11 bases between. CDR3 in DNA: TGTGCCAGCAGCCGTTGTTCGGGGTCTGGAAACACCATATATTTT. This encodes CASSRCSGSGNTIYF.

The chain recombines TRBV6-5 with TRBJ1-2, with 8 nucleotides matching TRBD1. The CDR3 has 13 amino acids. V shed 6 bases and J 5 bases; nucleotides not matched to a gene: 5. Germline loops: CDR1 MNHEY, CDR2 SVGAGI. Here the CDR3 DNA reads TGTGCCAGCAGGAGAGGACAGGGATATGGCTACACCTTC. Translated: CASRRGQGYGYTF.

DNA for the CDR3: TGCAGCGCAGCCCCCCTAGCGGGTACACAAGAGACCCAGTACTTC. This encodes CSAAPLAGTQETQYF. This chain connects TRBV29-1 to TRBJ2-5; 8 bases are shared with TRBD2. This CDR3 contains 15 residues. The V and J ends lost 7 bases and 2 bases, in that order; junction bases with no gene match: 12. The germline V gene encodes CDR1 SQVTM and CDR2 ANQGSEA.

The chain uses TRBV6-2 or TRBV6-3 and TRBJ2-5; the D gene is possibly TRBD2 (5 bases). V was pared by 6 bases and J by 5 bases, with 19 bases between. The CDR3 has 15 residues. The germline gives CDR1 MNHEY, CDR2 SVGEGT. CDR3 sequence reads: CASSLTILAGETQYF. CDR3 nucleotides: TGTGCCAGCAGCCTTACGATTCTGGCGGGTGAGACCCAGTACTTC.

V and J are TRBV18 and TRBJ1-6, with a tentative D call TRBD1 (5 bases). The CDR3 loop spans 13 amino acids. V was shortened by 5 bases and J by 6 bases, with 8 bases between the two germline ends. The germline V gene encodes CDR1 KGHSH and CDR2 LQKENI. CDR3 sequence reads: CASSGGINSPLHF. The CDR3 DNA is TGTGCCAGCTCAGGGGGGATTAATTCACCCCTCCACTTT. The entire variable domain, with the rest obtained from reference TRBV18 and TRBJ1-6, is as follows: NAGVMQNPRHLVRRRGQEARLRCSPMKGHSHVYWYRQLPEEGLKFMVYLQKENIIDESGMPKERFSAEFPKEGPSILRIQQVVRGDSAAYFCASSGGINSPLHFGNGTRLTVT.

V is TRBV6-1 and J is TRBJ1-1; unclear D gene. Germline V CDR1 and CDR2: MNHNS, SASEGT. The CDR3 extends over 14 amino acids. Trimming stripped 0 bases from V and 11 bases from J, with 16 bases between. The CDR3 DNA is TGTGCCAGCAGTGAAGCCTCCGGGGTCTTTGATGCTTTCTTT. It specifies CASSEASGVFDAFF.

The V gene is TRBV18, the J gene TRBJ1-2, with D uncertain. Trimming removed 2 bases from V and 4 bases from J, with 14 bases in between. This CDR3 spans 15 amino acids. Looked up from germline, CDR1 is KGHSH and CDR2 is LQKENI. CDR3 sequence: CASSPSEGGLYGYTF. The CDR3, as DNA: TGTGCCAGCTCACCATCGGAGGGTGGGCTCTATGGCTACACCTTC.

Written as DNA, the CDR3 is TGTGCCAGCAGTTCCGCGAAGGGGGGGAACGTCGGTGAAAAACTGTTTTTT. It encodes CASSSAKGGNVGEKLFF. The chain couples TRBV6-2 or TRBV6-3 to TRBJ1-4; possible D gene TRBD1, 6 bases. Trimming took 4 bases from V and 7 from J, leaving 22 bases between them. This CDR3 is 17 amino acids long. The germline gives CDR1 MNHEY, CDR2 SVGEGT.

The chain recombines TRBV27 with TRBJ2-7, with D maybe TRBD2 (5 bases). The V end lost 2 bases, the J end lost 0 bases, and 17 bases lay between the germline ends. Germline V gene lookup returns CDR1 MNHEY and CDR2 SMNVEV (reference sequence). The CDR3 spans 17 residues. The CDR3 region has the DNA TGTGCCAGCAGTTTAAAGGTGGAGGCGTTCGGCTCCTACGAGCAGTACTTC. It is translated as CASSLKVEAFGSYEQYF.

The chain combines TRBV7-9 with TRBJ1-4, with 7 positions matching TRBD1. Germline V gene data show CDR1 as SEHNR and CDR2 as FQNEAQ (reference sequence). CDR3 length: 14 amino acids. Trimming took 5 bases from V and 15 from J; bases not matched to a gene: 15. DNA for the CDR3: TGTGCCAGCAGCACTACACAGGGGTCCTTTTTGGTGTTTTTT. Protein: CASSTTQGSFLVFF.

In this sample, this clone turned up a few times. The chain has TRBV5-4 and TRBJ2-5, with 7 bases that match TRBD2. Germline V gene data show CDR1 as SGHNT and CDR2 as YYREEE (reference sequence). J gave up 6 bases and V 3 bases, and 11 bases lay outside the gene matches. The CDR3 is 15 amino acids. The CDR3 sequence: CASSSRTSPMKTQYF. CDR3 coding DNA: TGTGCCAGCAGCTCGAGGACTAGTCCGATGAAGACCCAGTACTTC.

This clone came up once. The chain couples TRBV4-3 to TRBJ2-1; D uncertain. The CDR3 extends over 14 amino acids. CDR1 is LGHNA, CDR2 YSLEER, per germline. Trimming left V 0 bases short and J 8 bases short, with 11 bases between. The CDR3, as DNA: TGCGCCAGCAGCCAAGATCCCGACGGAGATGAGCAGTTCTTC. This codes for CASSQDPDGDEQFF.

This clone was detected once. CDR3 in DNA: TGTGCCAGCTCACCAAATCTTACAGGGGTAAATCAGCCCCAGCATTTT. Translating it yields CASSPNLTGVNQPQHF. The chain recombines TRBV18 with TRBJ1-5, with 7 bases matching TRBD1. This CDR3 spans 16 amino acids. Germline-derived CDR1 and CDR2 are KGHSH and LQKENI. Germline trimming cut 2 bases from V and 4 bases from J; bases unmatched to any gene: 8. The full variable domain, in which reference TRBV18 and TRBJ1-5 provide the parts outside the CDR3, is NAGVMQNPRHLVRRRGQEARLRCSPMKGHSHVYWYRQLPEEGLKFMVYLQKENIIDESGMPKERFSAEFPKEGPSILRIQQVVRGDSAAYFCASSPNLTGVNQPQHFGDGTRLSIL.

The V call is TRBV24-1, the J call TRBJ1-1; D may be TRBD1 (6 bases). Trimming took 7 bases from V and 0 from J, leaving 14 bases between them. Per germline, CDR1 KGHDR and CDR2 SFDVKD. The CDR3 totals 15 residues. The CDR3 reads CATRDSRALNTEAFF. CDR3 coding DNA: TGTGCCACCAGGGACAGTCGGGCCCTGAACACTGAAGCTTTCTTT.